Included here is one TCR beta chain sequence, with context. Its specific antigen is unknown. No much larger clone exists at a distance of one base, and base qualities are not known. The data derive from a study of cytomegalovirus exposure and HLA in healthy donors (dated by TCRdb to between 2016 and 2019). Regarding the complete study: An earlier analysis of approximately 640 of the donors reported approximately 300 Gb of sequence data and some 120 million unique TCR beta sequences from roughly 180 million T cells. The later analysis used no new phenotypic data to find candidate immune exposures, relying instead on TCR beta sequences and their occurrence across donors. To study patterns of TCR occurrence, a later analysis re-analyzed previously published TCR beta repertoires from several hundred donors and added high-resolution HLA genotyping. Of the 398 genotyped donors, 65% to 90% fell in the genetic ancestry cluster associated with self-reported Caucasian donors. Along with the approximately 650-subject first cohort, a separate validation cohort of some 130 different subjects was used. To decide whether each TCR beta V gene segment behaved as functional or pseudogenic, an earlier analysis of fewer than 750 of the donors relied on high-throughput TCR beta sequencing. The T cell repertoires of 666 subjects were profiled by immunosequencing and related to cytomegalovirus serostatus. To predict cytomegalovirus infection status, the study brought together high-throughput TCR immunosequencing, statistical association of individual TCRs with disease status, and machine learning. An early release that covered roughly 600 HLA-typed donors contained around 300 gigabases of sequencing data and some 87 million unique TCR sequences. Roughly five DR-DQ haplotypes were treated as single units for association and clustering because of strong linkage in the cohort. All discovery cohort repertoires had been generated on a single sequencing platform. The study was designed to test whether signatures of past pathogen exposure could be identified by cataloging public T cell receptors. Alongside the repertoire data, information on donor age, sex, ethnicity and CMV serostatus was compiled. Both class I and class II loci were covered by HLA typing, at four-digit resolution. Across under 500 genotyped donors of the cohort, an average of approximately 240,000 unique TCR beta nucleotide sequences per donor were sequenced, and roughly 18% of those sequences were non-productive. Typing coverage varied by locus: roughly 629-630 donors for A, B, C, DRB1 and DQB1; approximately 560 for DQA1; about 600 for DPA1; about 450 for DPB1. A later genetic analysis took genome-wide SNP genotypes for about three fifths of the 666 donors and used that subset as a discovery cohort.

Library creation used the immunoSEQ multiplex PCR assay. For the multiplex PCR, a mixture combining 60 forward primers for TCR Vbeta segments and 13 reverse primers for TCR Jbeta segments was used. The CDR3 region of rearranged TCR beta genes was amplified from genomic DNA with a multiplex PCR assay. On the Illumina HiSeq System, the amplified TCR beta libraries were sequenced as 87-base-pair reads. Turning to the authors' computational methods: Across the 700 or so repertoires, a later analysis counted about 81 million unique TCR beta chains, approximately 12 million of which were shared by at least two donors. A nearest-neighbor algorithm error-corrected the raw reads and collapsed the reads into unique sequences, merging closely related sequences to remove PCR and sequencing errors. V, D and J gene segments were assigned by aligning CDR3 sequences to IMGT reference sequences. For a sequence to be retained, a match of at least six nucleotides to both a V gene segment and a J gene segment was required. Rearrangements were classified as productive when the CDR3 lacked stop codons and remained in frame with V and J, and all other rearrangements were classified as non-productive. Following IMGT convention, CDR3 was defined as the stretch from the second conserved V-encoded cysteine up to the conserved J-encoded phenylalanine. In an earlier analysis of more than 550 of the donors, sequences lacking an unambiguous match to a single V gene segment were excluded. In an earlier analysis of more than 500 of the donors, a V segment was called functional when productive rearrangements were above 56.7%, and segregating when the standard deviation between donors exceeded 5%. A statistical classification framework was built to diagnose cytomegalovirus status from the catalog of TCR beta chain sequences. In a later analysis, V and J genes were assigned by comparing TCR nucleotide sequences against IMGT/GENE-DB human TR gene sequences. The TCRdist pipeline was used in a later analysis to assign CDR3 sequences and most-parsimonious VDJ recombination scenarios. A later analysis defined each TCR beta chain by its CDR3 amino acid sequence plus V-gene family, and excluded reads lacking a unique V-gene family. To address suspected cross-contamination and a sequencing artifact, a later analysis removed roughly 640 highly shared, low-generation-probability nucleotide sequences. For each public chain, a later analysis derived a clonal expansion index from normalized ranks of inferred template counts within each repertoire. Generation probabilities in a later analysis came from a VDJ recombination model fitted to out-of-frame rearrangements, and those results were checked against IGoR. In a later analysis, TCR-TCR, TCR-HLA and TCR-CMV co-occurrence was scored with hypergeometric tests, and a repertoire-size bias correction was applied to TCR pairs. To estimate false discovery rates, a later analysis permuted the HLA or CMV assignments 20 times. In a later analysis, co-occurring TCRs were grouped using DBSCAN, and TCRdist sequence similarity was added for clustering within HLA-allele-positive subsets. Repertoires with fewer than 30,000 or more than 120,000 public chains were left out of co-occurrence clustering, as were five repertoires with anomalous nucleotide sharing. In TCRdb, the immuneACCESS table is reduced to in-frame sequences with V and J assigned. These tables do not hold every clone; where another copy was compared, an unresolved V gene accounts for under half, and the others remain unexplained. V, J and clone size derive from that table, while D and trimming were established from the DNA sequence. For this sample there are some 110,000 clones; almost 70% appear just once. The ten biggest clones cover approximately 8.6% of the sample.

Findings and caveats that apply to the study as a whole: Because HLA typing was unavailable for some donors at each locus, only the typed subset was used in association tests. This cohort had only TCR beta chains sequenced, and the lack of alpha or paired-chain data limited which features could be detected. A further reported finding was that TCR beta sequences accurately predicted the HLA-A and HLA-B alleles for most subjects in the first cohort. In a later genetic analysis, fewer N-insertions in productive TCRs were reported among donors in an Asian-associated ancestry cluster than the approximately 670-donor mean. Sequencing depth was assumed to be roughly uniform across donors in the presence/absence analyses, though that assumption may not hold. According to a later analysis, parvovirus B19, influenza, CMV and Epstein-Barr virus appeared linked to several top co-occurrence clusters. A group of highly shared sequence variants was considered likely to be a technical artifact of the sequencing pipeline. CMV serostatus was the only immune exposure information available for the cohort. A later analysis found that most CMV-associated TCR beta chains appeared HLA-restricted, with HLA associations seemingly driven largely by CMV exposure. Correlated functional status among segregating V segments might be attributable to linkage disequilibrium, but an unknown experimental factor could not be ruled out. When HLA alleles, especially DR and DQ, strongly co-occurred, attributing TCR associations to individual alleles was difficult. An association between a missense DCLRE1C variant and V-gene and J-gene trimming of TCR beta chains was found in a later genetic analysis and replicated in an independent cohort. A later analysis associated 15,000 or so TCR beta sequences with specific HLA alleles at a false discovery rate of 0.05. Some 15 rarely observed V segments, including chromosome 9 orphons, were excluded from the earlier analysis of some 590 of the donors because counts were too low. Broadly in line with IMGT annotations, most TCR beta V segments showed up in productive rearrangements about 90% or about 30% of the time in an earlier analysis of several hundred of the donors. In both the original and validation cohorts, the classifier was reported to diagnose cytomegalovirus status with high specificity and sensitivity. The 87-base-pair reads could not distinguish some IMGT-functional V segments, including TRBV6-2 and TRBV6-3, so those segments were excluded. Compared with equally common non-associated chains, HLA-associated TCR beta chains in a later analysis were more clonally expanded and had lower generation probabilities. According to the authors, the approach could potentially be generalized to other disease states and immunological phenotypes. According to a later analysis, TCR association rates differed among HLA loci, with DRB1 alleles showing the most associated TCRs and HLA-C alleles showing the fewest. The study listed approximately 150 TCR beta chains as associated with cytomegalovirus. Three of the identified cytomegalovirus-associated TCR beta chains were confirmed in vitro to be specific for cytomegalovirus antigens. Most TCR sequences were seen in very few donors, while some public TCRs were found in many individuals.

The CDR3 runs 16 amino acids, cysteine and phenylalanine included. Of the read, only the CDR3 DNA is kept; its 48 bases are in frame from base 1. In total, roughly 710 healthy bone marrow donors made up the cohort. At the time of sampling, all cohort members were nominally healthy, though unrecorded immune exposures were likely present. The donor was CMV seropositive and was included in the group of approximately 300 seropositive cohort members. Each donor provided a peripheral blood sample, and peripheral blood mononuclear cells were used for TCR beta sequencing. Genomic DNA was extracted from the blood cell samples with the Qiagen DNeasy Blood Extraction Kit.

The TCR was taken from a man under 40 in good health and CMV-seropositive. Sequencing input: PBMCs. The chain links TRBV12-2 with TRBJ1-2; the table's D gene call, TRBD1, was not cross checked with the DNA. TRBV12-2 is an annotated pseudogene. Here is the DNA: TGTGCAAGTCGCCCGCCGATTACAGGGGGAGCCTATGGCTACACCTTC. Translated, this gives CASRPPITGGAYGYTF.